These 28 T cell receptor beta chains came from one sample sequenced in a study of blood T cell repertoires in COVID-19. Sequencing used immunoSEQ multiplex PCR; TCRdb keeps in-frame clones, though not all of them. The sample includes around 85,000 clones, approximately 90% of them seen just once. The sequenced sample consisted of PBMCs or T cells enriched from blood (not recorded which). These receptors were taken from a woman between 50 and 59 years old with acute COVID-19.

The chain recombines TRBV6-2 or TRBV6-3 with TRBJ2-1; 8 nucleotides match TRBD2. V lost 10 bases and J lost 2; bases outside the gene matches: 4. The CDR3 has 13 amino acids. Germline CDR1 and CDR2: MNHEY and SVGEGT. CDR3 sequence: CAISGSAYNEQFF. DNA for the CDR3: TGTGCCATCAGCGGGAGCGCCTACAATGAGCAGTTCTTC.

This clone was seen just once. The chain employs TRBV12-3 or TRBV12-4 and TRBJ1-1; D is undetermined. Trimming left V 3 bases short and J 3 bases short, with 8 bases between. The CDR3 is made up of 13 amino acids. The CDR3 protein is CASSFSVDTEAFF. In nucleotides, the CDR3 is TGTGCCAGCAGTTTCTCGGTGGACACTGAAGCTTTCTTT.

The chain couples TRBV12-5 to TRBJ2-5, with TRBD1 as a possible D gene (6 bases). Germline loops: CDR1 LGHNT, CDR2 FRNRAP. V dropped 1 base and J dropped 1 base, with 13 bases sitting between them. CDR3 length equals 16 residues. The CDR3 DNA follows: TGTGCTAGTGGTTTGGGAATGGACAGACTCCAAGAGACCCAGTACTTC. Translating gives CASGLGMDRLQETQYF. Together with reference TRBV12-5 and TRBJ2-5, the CDR3 gives the full variable domain: DARVTQTPRHKVTEMGQEVTMRCQPILGHNTVFWYRQTMMQGLELLAYFRNRAPLDDSGMPKDRFSAEMPDATLATLKIQPSEPRDSAVYFCASGLGMDRLQETQYFGPGTRLLVL.

This clone was counted once. V is TRBV5-4 and J is TRBJ2-1; 10 bases fit TRBD1. The V segment lost 4 bases and the J segment 6 bases; nucleotides outside the gene matches: 10. Germline CDR1 and CDR2: SGHNT and YYREEE (reference sequence). This CDR3 is built from 16 residues. The CDR3: CASSGWDRGSTNEQFF. CDR3 sequence (DNA): TGTGCCAGCAGCGGCTGGGACAGGGGATCAACCAATGAGCAGTTCTTC.

The chain joins TRBV18 to TRBJ2-7; D perhaps matches TRBD2 (6 bases). In germline, CDR1 is KGHSH, CDR2 LQKENI. V lost 0 bases and J lost 0, with 6 bases in between. This CDR3 region has 14 residues. CDR3 DNA sequence: TGTGCCAGCTCACCACCTAGCGGCTCCTACGAGCAGTACTTC. Protein: CASSPPSGSYEQYF. Drawing the rest from reference TRBV18 and TRBJ2-7, the complete variable domain is NAGVMQNPRHLVRRRGQEARLRCSPMKGHSHVYWYRQLPEEGLKFMVYLQKENIIDESGMPKERFSAEFPKEGPSILRIQQVVRGDSAAYFCASSPPSGSYEQYFGPGTRLTVT.

This chain joins TRBV25-1 and TRBJ1-1, with D perhaps matching TRBD1 (6 bases). V was clipped by 5 bases and J by 4 bases, with 14 bases between them. Germline-derived CDR1 and CDR2 are MGHDK and SYGVNS. The CDR3 is 14 amino acids. The CDR3 sequence is CASSWDIESTEAFF. The CDR3 coding sequence is TGTGCCAGCAGTTGGGACATAGAATCCACTGAAGCTTTCTTT. Filled out from reference TRBV25-1 and TRBJ1-1, the complete variable domain reads EADIYQTPRYLVIGTGKKITLECSQTMGHDKMYWYQQDPGMELHLIHYSYGVNSTEKGDLSSESTVSRIRTEHFPLTLESARPSHTSQYLCASSWDIESTEAFFGQGTRLTVV.

The chain is built from TRBV5-1 and TRBJ1-6; no firm D call. The germline V gene has CDR1 SGHRS and CDR2 YFSETQ. CDR3 length: 16 residues. With 0 bases removed from V and 10 bases from J, the gap between germline ends came to 17 bases. The CDR3 region has the DNA TGCGCCAGCAGCTTGGAGAGCAGCCCTAGAAAATCACCCCTCCACTTT. This translates into CASSLESSPRKSPLHF.

V and J are TRBV5-4 and TRBJ2-7; 11 nucleotides align to TRBD2. CDR3 length: 15 amino acids. The V segment lost 3 bases and the J segment 3 bases; nucleotides outside the gene matches: 5. The germline gives CDR1 SGHNT, CDR2 YYREEE (reference sequence). The DNA for the CDR3 is TGTGCCAGCAGCTCCTCGGGACTAGCGGTCTACGAGCAGTACTTC. Translation: CASSSSGLAVYEQYF.

This rearrangement joins TRBV6-1 to TRBJ1-4, with a tentative D call TRBD1 (6 bases). The CDR3 spans 16 residues. Germline V gene data show CDR1 as MNHNS and CDR2 as SASEGT. V shed 2 bases and J shed 7 bases, with 17 bases lying between them. The CDR3 coding sequence is TGTGCCAGCAGTGAAAGGGCAGGGGTTGAGTTTGAAAAACTGTTTTTT. Translation gives CASSERAGVEFEKLFF.

The chain is built from TRBV6-5 and TRBJ1-3; D call uncertain. V was pared by 0 bases and J by 1 base, with 10 bases between. Per germline, CDR1 MNHEY and CDR2 SVGAGI. The CDR3 sequence is 16 residues long. CDR3 residues: CASSYSLQRSGNTIYF. The CDR3 DNA is TGTGCCAGCAGTTACTCCCTCCAGCGATCTGGAAACACCATATATTTT.

The chain joins TRBV5-1 to TRBJ2-2, with D possibly being TRBD1 (5 bases). V was cut by 6 bases and J by 4 bases, with 13 bases left in between. CDR3 length: 14 residues. CDR1 is SGHRS, CDR2 YFSETQ, per germline. The CDR3 DNA follows: TGCGCCAGCAAAGGGGTACTTGGCACCGGGGAGCTGTTTTTT. Protein product: CASKGVLGTGELFF.

The CDR3 nucleotides are TGTGCCAGCAGTTCTCCTAGCGGGTACAATGAGCAGTTCTTC. Its translation: CASSSPSGYNEQFF. This chain links TRBV9 with TRBJ2-1; 8 positions match TRBD2. Germline CDR1 reads SGDLS; CDR2 reads YYNGEE. CDR3 length: 14 residues. After removal of 5 bases from V and 4 bases from J, the junction contained 5 bases not matched to a gene.

This chain joins TRBV5-4 and TRBJ2-3, with TRBD2 matching over 10 bases. The CDR3 sequence is 15 residues long. V was pared by 3 bases and J by 0 bases, with 1 base of the junction left unmatched. The germline V gene encodes CDR1 SGHNT and CDR2 YYREEE (reference sequence). Written as DNA, the CDR3 is TGTGCCAGCAGCTCGACTAGCGGGAGCACAGATACGCAGTATTTT. Its protein is CASSSTSGSTDTQYF.

CDR3 nucleotide sequence: TGTGCCAGCAGGGTGGGAGGGGAGCTTGATGAAAAACTGTTTTTT. Translation: CASRVGGELDEKLFF. The rearrangement uses TRBV2 and TRBJ1-4; the D gene is possibly TRBD1 (5 bases). The CDR3 is made up of 15 amino acids. Per germline, CDR1 SNHLY and CDR2 FYNNEI. The V and J ends lost 6 bases and 6 bases respectively, with 17 bases between them.

This clone has a handful of counts. The chain uses TRBV2 and TRBJ2-2; D is unresolved. Germline assignment: CDR1 SNHLY and CDR2 FYNNEI. V lost 3 bases and J lost 3, with 5 bases in between. The CDR3 has 13 residues. In nucleotides, the CDR3 is TGTGCCAGCAGTGACGGTTACACCGGGGAGCTGTTTTTT. Residues: CASSDGYTGELFF.

The J gene is TRBJ2-1, the V gene TRBV5-6, with D possibly matching TRBD1 (6 bases). Looked up from germline, CDR1 is SGHDT and CDR2 is YYEEEE. The CDR3 totals 14 residues. V was clipped by 4 bases and J by 0 bases, with 8 bases between them. Here the CDR3 reads CASSRQDSYNEQFF. DNA for the CDR3: TGTGCCAGCAGCCGACAGGACTCCTACAATGAGCAGTTCTTC.

J is TRBJ2-3 and V is TRBV28, with 7 bases lining up with TRBD1. The CDR3 length is 15 residues. Germline assignment: CDR1 MDHEN and CDR2 SYDVKM. V lost 6 bases and J lost 1; bases outside the gene matches: 7. The CDR3 region is CASSQQGIGTDTQYF. For the CDR3, the DNA is TGTGCCAGCAGCCAACAGGGGATTGGCACAGATACGCAGTATTTT.

The chain links TRBV5-4 to TRBJ2-3; 15 bases map to TRBD2. The CDR3 contains 19 residues. The germline gives CDR1 SGHNT, CDR2 YYREEE (reference sequence). V lost 0 bases, J lost 4 bases, and 9 bases stayed unmatched. CDR3 coding DNA: TGTGCCAGCAGCTTGGGGACTAGCGGGAGGGCCGGGAGTCCAGATACGCAGTATTTT. Encoded protein: CASSLGTSGRAGSPDTQYF.

The chain recombines TRBV5-1 with TRBJ1-1; 10 bases map to TRBD1. The CDR3 consists of 16 residues. The ends lost 3 bases at V and 0 bases at J; junction bases unmatched: 5. CDR1 is SGHRS and CDR2 is YFSETQ in the germline V gene. In DNA form, the CDR3 reads TGCGCCAGCAGCTCGGACAGGGGGACCCTGAACACTGAAGCTTTCTTT. Its protein is CASSSDRGTLNTEAFF.

The rearrangement joins TRBV5-1 to TRBJ1-6; 7 bases are shared with TRBD1. The CDR3 has 15 amino acids. The germline gives CDR1 SGHRS, CDR2 YFSETQ. Trimming at V came to 2 bases and at J to 6 bases, leaving 5 bases not matched to a gene. The CDR3 nucleotides are TGCGCCAGCAGCTTAAAGGACAGGAGTAATTCACCCCTCCACTTT. Translating it yields CASSLKDRSNSPLHF.

The chain has TRBV24-1 and TRBJ2-7, with TRBD1 matching 10 bases. V was clipped by 4 bases and J by 5 bases; unmatched bases: 7. Germline V lookup: CDR1 KGHDR, CDR2 SFDVKD. The CDR3 loop spans 15 amino acids. The CDR3 here is CATSDSDRGRHEQYF. The CDR3 region has the DNA TGTGCCACCAGTGACTCCGACAGGGGGCGCCACGAGCAGTACTTC.

The CDR3 spells CASTIGRTGGELFF. In DNA, the CDR3 is TGTGCCAGCACCATTGGGAGGACGGGCGGGGAGCTGTTTTTT. The chain combines TRBV9 with TRBJ2-2, with a weak D call TRBD2 (6 bases). Germline CDR1 SGDLS, CDR2 YYNGEE. The CDR3 is 14 residues long. Trimming removed 6 bases from V and 7 bases from J, with 16 bases in between.

This chain joins TRBV11-2 and TRBJ1-2; no reliable D call. Germline CDR1 is SGHAT and CDR2 is FQNNGV. This CDR3 contains 13 residues. The ends were cut back, 6 bases at V and 4 bases at J, with 12 bases in the middle. CDR3 protein: CASRSVSSYGYTF. In DNA, the CDR3 is TGTGCCAGCAGGTCGGTCTCCTCCTATGGCTACACCTTC.

The J gene is TRBJ1-1, the V gene TRBV4-3; 10 bases are a match to TRBD1. From germline, CDR1 is LGHNA and CDR2 YSLEER. J gave up 1 base and V 3 bases, and 11 bases lay outside the gene matches. The CDR3 spans 18 residues. DNA for the CDR3: TGCGCCAGCAGCCAGGGAGGACAGGGGGTAGGTCGGAACACTGAAGCTTTCTTT. Translated: CASSQGGQGVGRNTEAFF.

This rearrangement joins TRBV4-1 to TRBJ2-4; 13 bases line up with TRBD2. V was clipped by 4 bases and J by 0 bases; unmatched bases: 12. The germline gives CDR1 MGHRA, CDR2 YSYEKL. The CDR3 consists of 20 residues. This chain's CDR3 is CASSRDWTSGSAVAKNIQYF. The CDR3 DNA reads TGCGCCAGCAGCCGAGACTGGACTAGCGGGAGTGCTGTAGCCAAAAACATTCAGTACTTC.

CDR3 region: CASRSGGNQPQHF. The CDR3 nucleotides are TGTGCCAGCAGGTCGGGAGGGAATCAGCCCCAGCATTTT. This chain uses TRBV12-3 or TRBV12-4 with TRBJ1-5, with no clear D. The CDR3 spans 13 residues. The germline V and J ends were trimmed by 6 bases and 4 bases, with 10 bases remaining between them.

This rearrangement joins TRBV6-1 to TRBJ2-7, with 12 positions matching TRBD2. V gave up 2 bases and J gave up 6 bases; unmatched junction bases: 8. The CDR3 sequence is 16 residues long. Per germline, CDR1 MNHNS and CDR2 SASEGT. The CDR3 sequence is CASSEHLAGGRFEQYF. The CDR3 DNA reads TGTGCCAGCAGTGAACACCTAGCGGGAGGGCGATTCGAGCAGTACTTC.

The genes are TRBV23-1 and TRBJ2-3; TRBD1 agrees at 9 bases. TRBV23-1 is an ORF, with its function uncertain. The CDR3 sequence is 15 residues long. J gave up 6 bases and V 4 bases, and 8 bases lay outside the gene matches. CDR3 amino acids: CASSRQGQGMDTQYF. CDR3 bases: TGCGCCAGCAGTCGCCAAGGACAGGGGATGGATACGCAGTATTTT.